Listed below are T cell receptor beta chains from one sample, sequenced in a study of CD8 T cells in Susac syndrome. TCRdb independently ran MiXCR on the immunoSEQ multiplex PCR reads; one entry per CDR3 protein. The table lists about 200,000 distinct CDR3 sequences, approximately 95% of them singletons, with just over 0.08% in the top ten. Input material: CD4+ T cells from PBMCs. Receptors originate from a human donor with multiple sclerosis. Each CDR3 is given with its conserved first and last residue. The order of the fields is CDR3 DNA, CDR3 protein, J gene, clone size, D gene, V gene. D genes are given only for firm matches. Part of the rows lack a size; the others show once, few, many or a class for expanded clones.

cdr3_nt: TGTGCCAGCAGCTTGGGACTAAGATCGACGGAGCTGTTTTTT; cdr3_aa: CASSLGLRSTELFF; j_call: TRBJ2-2; clone_size: -; d_call: TRBD2; v_call: TRBV7-3
cdr3_nt: TGTGCCAGCAGTTTACACCCCCCGGACCAAGAGACCCAGTACTTC; cdr3_aa: CASSLHPPDQETQYF; j_call: TRBJ2-5; clone_size: once; d_call: -; v_call: TRBV27
cdr3_nt: TGCAGTGCTAGAAAGGGGGGCGTCGATCAGCCCCAGCATTTT; cdr3_aa: CSARKGGVDQPQHF; j_call: TRBJ1-5; clone_size: -; d_call: -; v_call: TRBV20-1
cdr3_nt: TGTGCCAGCAGTGCAAACACCGGGTCCCGGCCCCAGCATTTT; cdr3_aa: CASSANTGSRPQHF; j_call: TRBJ1-5; clone_size: -; d_call: -; v_call: TRBV12-3/TRBV12-4
cdr3_nt: TGTGCCAGCAAACCGGGACAGGGTTCTGGCACCGGGGAGCTGTTTTTT; cdr3_aa: CASKPGQGSGTGELFF; j_call: TRBJ2-2; clone_size: -; d_call: TRBD1; v_call: TRBV27
cdr3_nt: TGCAGCCTAAGAAGGCTATCGGGCTCCTACGAGCAGTACTTC; cdr3_aa: CSLRRLSGSYEQYF; j_call: TRBJ2-7; clone_size: -; d_call: -; v_call: TRBV29-1
cdr3_nt: TGTGCCAGCAGCCAAGAGGACAGAAGCTCCTACGAGCAGTACTTC; cdr3_aa: CASSQEDRSSYEQYF; j_call: TRBJ2-7; clone_size: -; d_call: -; v_call: TRBV3-1
cdr3_nt: TGTGCCAGCAGCGAGGGGAACTGGCAGCCCCAGCATTTT; cdr3_aa: CASSEGNWQPQHF; j_call: TRBJ1-5; clone_size: -; d_call: -; v_call: TRBV27
cdr3_nt: TGTGCCAGCAGCACCTGGACAGGGAGGGAAGAGACCCAGTACTTC; cdr3_aa: CASSTWTGREETQYF; j_call: TRBJ2-5; clone_size: -; d_call: -; v_call: TRBV7-9
cdr3_nt: TGTGCCAGCACCCGGTTTACTAGCACAGATACGCAGTATTTT; cdr3_aa: CASTRFTSTDTQYF; j_call: TRBJ2-3; clone_size: -; d_call: -; v_call: TRBV12-3/TRBV12-4
cdr3_nt: TGTGCCAGCTCACCCCCGACTCGGGAGCAGTTCTTC; cdr3_aa: CASSPPTREQFF; j_call: TRBJ2-1; clone_size: -; d_call: -; v_call: TRBV18
cdr3_nt: TGCAGTGCCCGGACAGGGGGTAACTATGGCTACACCTTC; cdr3_aa: CSARTGGNYGYTF; j_call: TRBJ1-2; clone_size: -; d_call: TRBD1; v_call: TRBV20-1
cdr3_nt: TGCGCCAGCAGCCAAGTCGTAGTGGACACCTATGGCTACACCTTC; cdr3_aa: CASSQVVVDTYGYTF; j_call: TRBJ1-2; clone_size: -; d_call: -; v_call: TRBV4-1
cdr3_nt: TGTGCCAGCAGTTCCGGGCTCGAAAAACTGTTTTTT; cdr3_aa: CASSSGLEKLFF; j_call: TRBJ1-4; clone_size: -; d_call: -; v_call: TRBV25-1
cdr3_nt: TGCGCCAGCAGCTTGGAGACAGGGGCTGGAAACACCATATATTTT; cdr3_aa: CASSLETGAGNTIYF; j_call: TRBJ1-3; clone_size: -; d_call: TRBD1; v_call: TRBV5-1
cdr3_nt: TGTGCCAGCAGTCAGACAGGGTTACATTCACCCCTCCACTTT; cdr3_aa: CASSQTGLHSPLHF; j_call: TRBJ1-6; clone_size: once; d_call: TRBD1; v_call: TRBV27
cdr3_nt: TGTGCCAGCAGCTTTTGGACGGACGGTTCACCCCTCCACTTT; cdr3_aa: CASSFWTDGSPLHF; j_call: TRBJ1-6; clone_size: -; d_call: -; v_call: TRBV5-4
cdr3_nt: TGCGCCAGCAGCTTAGGTACGGATGAGCAGTTCTTC; cdr3_aa: CASSLGTDEQFF; j_call: TRBJ2-1; clone_size: -; d_call: -; v_call: TRBV5-1
cdr3_nt: TGTGCCAGTGGTCGGGGGGCCTACAATGAGCAGTTCTTC; cdr3_aa: CASGRGAYNEQFF; j_call: TRBJ2-1; clone_size: -; d_call: TRBD2; v_call: TRBV6-5
cdr3_nt: TGCAGCGTTAACCCGGGCCCGACCGGAGGCGAGCAGTACTTC; cdr3_aa: CSVNPGPTGGEQYF; j_call: TRBJ2-7; clone_size: -; d_call: -; v_call: TRBV29-1
cdr3_nt: TGCAGTGCTAAGAGCGGTGGGAGGGAGCAGTACTTC; cdr3_aa: CSAKSGGREQYF; j_call: TRBJ2-7; clone_size: -; d_call: -; v_call: TRBV20-1
cdr3_nt: TGTGCCAGCAGCTTAGAAAACACCCAGTACTTC; cdr3_aa: CASSLENTQYF; j_call: TRBJ2-5; clone_size: -; d_call: -; v_call: TRBV7-9
cdr3_nt: TGTGCCAGCAGTTTAGAAGCCGGTCTTAAGCAGTATTTT; cdr3_aa: CASSLEAGLKQYF; j_call: TRBJ2-3; clone_size: -; d_call: -; v_call: TRBV12-3/TRBV12-4
cdr3_nt: TGTGCCAGCAGTCGAACAGGAGATGGCTACACCTTC; cdr3_aa: CASSRTGDGYTF; j_call: TRBJ1-2; clone_size: -; d_call: -; v_call: TRBV12-3/TRBV12-4
cdr3_nt: TGCGCCAGCAGCTTGGGGGCAGGGAGCAACTATGGCTACACCTTC; cdr3_aa: CASSLGAGSNYGYTF; j_call: TRBJ1-2; clone_size: -; d_call: -; v_call: TRBV5-1
cdr3_nt: TGTGCCAGCAGTCCCCGGATCCAATCGATCTACACCTTC; cdr3_aa: CASSPRIQSIYTF; j_call: TRBJ1-2; clone_size: -; d_call: -; v_call: TRBV27
cdr3_nt: TGTGCCAGCTGGGGGACCGAGTATGGCTACACCTTC; cdr3_aa: CASWGTEYGYTF; j_call: TRBJ1-2; clone_size: -; d_call: -; v_call: TRBV2
cdr3_nt: TGTGCCAGCAGTGAATCATTTGAGGGGGTGAGGCAAGAGACCCAGTACTTC; cdr3_aa: CASSESFEGVRQETQYF; j_call: TRBJ2-5; clone_size: -; d_call: -; v_call: TRBV2
cdr3_nt: TGTGCCAGCAGCGTAGGGGTTACTGGGGCCAACGTCCTGACTTTC; cdr3_aa: CASSVGVTGANVLTF; j_call: TRBJ2-6; clone_size: -; d_call: -; v_call: TRBV9
cdr3_nt: TGTGCTAGCAGCTCTAGCGGGGGCAGGGAGCAGTTCTTC; cdr3_aa: CASSSSGGREQFF; j_call: TRBJ2-1; clone_size: -; d_call: TRBD2; v_call: TRBV7-7
cdr3_nt: TGTGCCAGCAGCGTAGCTCTACGGACTCCTCAGCTCACAGATACGCAGTATTTT; cdr3_aa: CASSVALRTPQLTDTQYF; j_call: TRBJ2-3; clone_size: -; d_call: -; v_call: TRBV9
cdr3_nt: TGTGCCAGCCACGGTGGCAATGGCTACACCTTC; cdr3_aa: CASHGGNGYTF; j_call: TRBJ1-2; clone_size: -; d_call: -; v_call: TRBV6-5
cdr3_nt: TGTGCCAGCAGCGTTCAGGCGGACGGAACCTACGAGCAGTACTTC; cdr3_aa: CASSVQADGTYEQYF; j_call: TRBJ2-7; clone_size: -; d_call: -; v_call: TRBV9
cdr3_nt: TGTGCCAGCAGCTTAGGTGGCAGGGCGGAGACCCAGTACTTC; cdr3_aa: CASSLGGRAETQYF; j_call: TRBJ2-5; clone_size: -; d_call: -; v_call: TRBV7-2
cdr3_nt: TGTGCCAGCAGCCAAGATTCTAGCGGGATGCAGTATTTT; cdr3_aa: CASSQDSSGMQYF; j_call: TRBJ2-3; clone_size: -; d_call: TRBD2; v_call: TRBV3-1
cdr3_nt: TGCAGCGTGGCTAGCACCTTGAACACTGAAGCTTTCTTT; cdr3_aa: CSVASTLNTEAFF; j_call: TRBJ1-1; clone_size: -; d_call: -; v_call: TRBV29-1
cdr3_nt: TGTGCCAGCAGCGCGAGGGGTAGGCAGTTCTTC; cdr3_aa: CASSARGRQFF; j_call: TRBJ2-1; clone_size: -; d_call: -; v_call: TRBV6-1
cdr3_nt: TGCAGTGCGGAGGTGCGGGAAAAACTGTTTTTT; cdr3_aa: CSAEVREKLFF; j_call: TRBJ1-4; clone_size: -; d_call: -; v_call: TRBV20-1
cdr3_nt: TGTGCCACCAGTGATAAGACCGGGACGTCTAATGAGCAGTTCTTC; cdr3_aa: CATSDKTGTSNEQFF; j_call: TRBJ2-1; clone_size: -; d_call: -; v_call: TRBV24-1
cdr3_nt: TGTGCCAGCAGTAGCGACAGTGACTGGCAGCCCCAGCATTTT; cdr3_aa: CASSSDSDWQPQHF; j_call: TRBJ1-5; clone_size: -; d_call: -; v_call: TRBV28
cdr3_nt: TGCAGTGCACGAGGGGTAAAAGCTTTCTTT; cdr3_aa: CSARGVKAFF; j_call: TRBJ1-1; clone_size: -; d_call: -; v_call: TRBV20-1
cdr3_nt: TGTGCCAGCAGTTCCGGGACAGGGAAACAGCCCCAGCATTTT; cdr3_aa: CASSSGTGKQPQHF; j_call: TRBJ1-5; clone_size: -; d_call: TRBD1; v_call: TRBV2
cdr3_nt: TGCGCCAGCAGCCAAGATGAGGGCTTGGGTGGCTACACCTTC; cdr3_aa: CASSQDEGLGGYTF; j_call: TRBJ1-2; clone_size: -; d_call: -; v_call: TRBV4-1
cdr3_nt: TGTGCCTGGAGTCCAGGGGAGAACTACGAGCAGTACTTC; cdr3_aa: CAWSPGENYEQYF; j_call: TRBJ2-7; clone_size: -; d_call: -; v_call: TRBV30
cdr3_nt: TGTGCCAGCTCAGGGGGACAGGGCCTGTGGACTGAAGCTTTCTTT; cdr3_aa: CASSGGQGLWTEAFF; j_call: TRBJ1-1; clone_size: once; d_call: TRBD1; v_call: TRBV18
cdr3_nt: TGTGCCAGCAGTGAACACGATTATGGCTACACCTTC; cdr3_aa: CASSEHDYGYTF; j_call: TRBJ1-2; clone_size: -; d_call: -; v_call: TRBV6-1
cdr3_nt: TGCAGTGCTAGGCCGCAGCAAGAGACCCAGTACTTC; cdr3_aa: CSARPQQETQYF; j_call: TRBJ2-5; clone_size: -; d_call: -; v_call: TRBV20-1
cdr3_nt: TGTGCCAGCAGCTTGCGGACAGGAACGAACACCGGGGAGCTGTTTTTT; cdr3_aa: CASSLRTGTNTGELFF; j_call: TRBJ2-2; clone_size: -; d_call: TRBD1; v_call: TRBV5-4
cdr3_nt: TGTGCCAGCAGCCAACTCTCCTACGAGCAGTACTTC; cdr3_aa: CASSQLSYEQYF; j_call: TRBJ2-7; clone_size: few; d_call: -; v_call: TRBV3-1
cdr3_nt: TGTGCCAGCCGCAAGCATGGGGGCGACGAGCAGTACTTC; cdr3_aa: CASRKHGGDEQYF; j_call: TRBJ2-7; clone_size: -; d_call: -; v_call: TRBV25-1
cdr3_nt: TGTGCCAGCAGCGTACGGGGGGATCAGCCCCAGCATTTT; cdr3_aa: CASSVRGDQPQHF; j_call: TRBJ1-5; clone_size: -; d_call: -; v_call: TRBV9
cdr3_nt: TGTGCCAGCAGCCCTAGGGACTATGGCTACACCTTC; cdr3_aa: CASSPRDYGYTF; j_call: TRBJ1-2; clone_size: -; d_call: -; v_call: TRBV7-9
cdr3_nt: TGTGCCAGCACCCCCATGGCCCACCGGGATACGCAGTATTTT; cdr3_aa: CASTPMAHRDTQYF; j_call: TRBJ2-3; clone_size: -; d_call: -; v_call: TRBV6-5
cdr3_nt: TGCGCCAGCAGTGAGATGCCTAACTATGGCTACACCTTC; cdr3_aa: CASSEMPNYGYTF; j_call: TRBJ1-2; clone_size: -; d_call: -; v_call: TRBV10-1